A single T cell receptor beta chain is shown here with its context. The antigen is unknown. Trimming pared 2 bases from V and 7 bases from J, leaving 11 bases between. The germline V gene encodes CDR1 MDHEN and CDR2 SYDVKM. There are 13 residues in the CDR3. Assay: immunoSEQ multiplex PCR; the TCRdb copy retains only in-frame clones and omits some. The sample contains tens of thousands of clones, 84% of which appear only once. This entry belongs to a study of identifying expanded T cells in peripheral blood. Broader study findings: Approximately 2-week clone count variance significantly increased as total template count grew. Technical replicates showed around 1.2 changed clones; about two weeks about 16.4; four weeks 19.

Collection occurred without any documented infections or immune events in donors. This receptor was taken from a person aged 18-70 years in good health. The chain is built from TRBV28 and TRBJ1-1, with D unresolved. The sample taken for sequencing was blood. DNA for the CDR3: TGTGCCAGCAGTTTAACGGGTAAGGGTGAAGCTTTCTTT. It yields the protein CASSLTGKGEAFF.